The 16 T cell receptor beta chains presented below share a single source sample, sequenced in a study of T cell responses to AZD1222 COVID-19 vaccine (dated by TCRdb to the early 2020s). Libraries were prepared through the immunoSEQ multiplex PCR assay. Held by TCRdb, this immuneACCESS table contains in-frame sequences only and omits some clones. Under half of the omission traces to an unresolved V gene where checked; the cause of the rest is unknown. This sample comprises some 200,000 clones, approximately 93% of them detected only once. The ten largest clonotypes hold 3.5% to 5% of the sample. The time point label, read with the paper, signifies: baseline before first vaccination. Source: peripheral blood, taken on day 0 of AZD1222 vaccination. The receptor set was obtained from an adult in good health.

This chain links TRBV7-2 with TRBJ1-3; D uncertain. Germline-derived CDR1 and CDR2 are SGHTA and FQGNSA. The CDR3 runs to 15 residues. The ends were cut back, 4 bases at V and 0 bases at J, with 10 bases in the middle. The CDR3 is CASSYRPSSGNTIYF. Here the CDR3 DNA reads TGTGCCAGCAGCTACCGACCTAGCTCTGGAAACACCATATATTTT.

The chain recombines TRBV10-1 with TRBJ1-2; no clear D. Germline loops: CDR1 WNHNN, CDR2 SYGVQD (reference sequence). Between the trimmed V and J ends, which lost 0 bases and 2 bases, there was a span of 10 bases. This CDR3 spans 15 amino acids. The DNA of the CDR3 is TGCGCCAGCAGTGAGTCGGCCGGGAGGAACTATGGCTACACCTTC. Its protein product is CASSESAGRNYGYTF.

Worth noting for this clone: Other DNA sequences in the same sample also yield this CDR3. The chain has TRBV24-1 and TRBJ2-1, with D possibly TRBD1 on 5 matching bases. Germline CDR1 is KGHDR and CDR2 is SFDVKD. Trimming shortened V by 4 bases and J by 4 bases, and 7 bases separated the two germline ends. The CDR3 extends over 13 amino acids. The CDR3 reads CATSDSGYNEQFF. Here the CDR3 DNA reads TGTGCCACCAGTGACTCAGGGTACAATGAGCAGTTCTTC.

The chain recombines TRBV5-1 with TRBJ1-3; D might be TRBD1 (5 bases). The V gene's germline CDR1 is SGHRS and CDR2 YFSETQ. CDR3 length: 16 residues. Trimming removed 0 bases at V and 0 bases at J, with 10 bases between. This CDR3 reads CASSLGGDYSGNTIYF. The CDR3 nucleotides are TGCGCCAGCAGCTTGGGAGGGGACTACTCTGGAAACACCATATATTTT.

The CDR3 protein is CASSTTGTSGGAYEQYF. CDR3 coding DNA: TGTGCCAGTAGTACCACCGGGACTAGCGGGGGGGCCTACGAGCAGTACTTC. This chain uses TRBV19 with TRBJ2-7, with 16 bases identical to TRBD2. The V and J ends lost 4 bases and 2 bases, in that order; junction bases with no gene match: 5. Looked up from germline, CDR1 is LNHDA and CDR2 is SQIVND (reference sequence). The CDR3 is made up of 17 amino acids.

V and J are TRBV10-3 and TRBJ2-1; TRBD1 agrees at 9 bases. The length of the CDR3 is 15 residues. After removal of 3 bases from V and 8 bases from J, the junction contained 8 bases not matched to a gene. Germline V gene sequence: CDR1 ENHRY, CDR2 SYGVKD. CDR3 amino acids: CAISELTGTGHEQFF. The CDR3 DNA is TGTGCCATCAGTGAACTGACCGGGACAGGGCATGAGCAGTTCTTC.

The V gene is TRBV6-5, the J gene TRBJ1-2; TRBD1 matches 8 bases. This CDR3 spans 12 amino acids. Trimming removed 6 bases from V and 4 bases from J; junction bases left unmatched: 1. The germline V gene has CDR1 MNHEY and CDR2 SVGAGI. In nucleotides, the CDR3 is TGTGCCAGCAGAGGACAGGGCTATGGCTACACCTTC. Protein: CASRGQGYGYTF.

The genes are TRBV19 and TRBJ2-3; 7 bases match TRBD1. Germline CDR1 and CDR2: LNHDA and SQIVND (reference sequence). The CDR3 spans 14 residues. Trimming at V came to 4 bases and at J to 6 bases, leaving 7 bases not matched to a gene. The DNA of the CDR3 is TGTGCCAGTAGTACCCGACAGGGTGGGGATACGCAGTATTTT. Protein product: CASSTRQGGDTQYF.

V gene TRBV7-9 combines with J gene TRBJ2-3; D not resolved. Germline loops: CDR1 SEHNR, CDR2 FQNEAQ (reference sequence). Trimming took off 2 bases at V and 2 bases at J, with 8 bases between the two ends. This CDR3 is built from 14 residues. CDR3 nucleotides: TGTGCCAGCAGCTTAACCGGGTTCACAGATACGCAGTATTTT. This encodes CASSLTGFTDTQYF.

This chain joins TRBV18 and TRBJ1-3; D might be TRBD1 (5 bases). Trimming removed 2 bases from V and 1 base from J, with 21 bases in between. The CDR3 runs 19 residues. Germline values: CDR1 KGHSH, CDR2 LQKENI. The CDR3 sequence: CASSPSIGSRDWSGNTIYF. The CDR3, as DNA: TGTGCCAGCTCACCATCGATAGGGAGCAGGGACTGGTCTGGAAACACCATATATTTT.

V and J are TRBV10-3 and TRBJ2-1, with 15 bases that match TRBD2. The V gene end was trimmed by 0 bases and the J gene end by 14 bases; junction bases not matched to a gene: 8. CDR3 length: 16 amino acids. Germline loops: CDR1 ENHRY, CDR2 SYGVKD. CDR3: CAISESSGLAGGKEFF. The DNA for the CDR3 is TGTGCCATCAGTGAGTCCTCAGGACTAGCGGGGGGGAAGGAGTTCTTC.

This sequence joins TRBV5-1 and TRBJ2-1, with D perhaps being TRBD1 or TRBD2 (7 bases each). The germline CDR1 and CDR2 sequences are SGHRS and YFSETQ. V lost 1 base and J lost 7, with 15 bases in between. The CDR3 extends over 15 amino acids. CDR3 residues: CASSLQGGHGNEQFF. CDR3 sequence (DNA): TGCGCCAGCAGCTTGCAGGGGGGGCATGGGAATGAGCAGTTCTTC.

Details on this clone: Its ends do not fully match the called genes, so a read error is possible. The chain carries TRBV7-8 and TRBJ2-5; 11 bases align to TRBD1. This CDR3 is built from 15 residues. Germline-derived CDR1 and CDR2 are SGHVS and FQNEAQ. CDR3 protein: CASRLGQGAQETQYF. The DNA for the CDR3 is TGTGCCAGCAGATTAGGACAGGGGGCACAAGAGACCCAGTACTTC.

The rearrangement uses TRBV5-5 and TRBJ2-7; maybe TRBD1 (5 bases). V lost 3 bases and J 4 bases, leaving 11 bases between the germline ends. The CDR3 is made up of 13 amino acids. Germline CDR1 reads SGHKS; CDR2 reads YYEKEE (reference sequence). CDR3 protein: CASSWGTPYEQYF. The CDR3 bases are TGTGCCAGCAGCTGGGGCACCCCATACGAGCAGTACTTC.

The chain couples TRBV4-2 to TRBJ2-1; 14 bases line up with TRBD2. Germline values: CDR1 LGHNA, CDR2 YNFKEQ. The V and J ends lost 4 bases and 6 bases, in that order; junction bases with no gene match: 5. There are 16 residues in the CDR3. CDR3 coding DNA: TGTGCCAGCAGCCCGAGGACTAGCGGGAGGACCAATGAGCAGTTCTTC. This gives the protein CASSPRTSGRTNEQFF.

This sequence joins TRBV5-1 and TRBJ1-5; D is perhaps TRBD1 (5 bases). The CDR3 runs 14 residues. The V end lost 0 bases, the J end lost 5 bases, and 9 bases lay between the germline ends. Germline V lookup: CDR1 SGHRS, CDR2 YFSETQ. The CDR3 DNA sequence: TGCGCCAGCAGCTTGGCAGGGAGGGATCAGCCCCAGCATTTT. It yields the protein CASSLAGRDQPQHF.